This TCR beta chain appears in the sequencing data of a study of regulatory T cells in long-lasting Graves disease. The CDR3 spans 15 residues. V shed 6 bases, J shed 6 bases, and the junction held 8 bases outside the gene matches. Libraries of TCR beta came from iRepertoire HTBI primers plus Arm-PCR of CDR3 regions. TCRdb called the multiplex PCR reads again in MiXCR, with one record for every CDR3 protein. The repertoire holds 390,000 or so distinct CDR3 sequences, approximately 12% seen once, with 15% to 20% in the top ten. This clonotype was counted at least ten times. The target antigen is unknown. Time point here: newly diagnosed GD, antithyroid drugs for less than 3 months. PBMCs provided the RNA from which the TCR library was made. Findings of the study overall: The number of shared public clonotypes was higher in persistent patients (approximately 2,600) than new patients (under 1,000).

The same sample was also studied in work on T cells in Graves' hyperthyroidism and ophthalmopathy. That paper adds: In the blood, most expanded thyroid clonotypes above 0.001 appeared as well. A 13 V-J model separated ophthalmopathy from stable hyperthyroidism.

The V and J genes are TRBV12-3 or TRBV12-4 and TRBJ1-6; TRBD1 agrees at 7 bases. This sequence originates from a woman aged 18 to 35 with Graves disease. Specimen: peripheral blood mononuclear cells (PBMCs), collected at new diagnosis, from a patient treated with antithyroid drugs. The CDR3 loop is CASRAQGQLNSPLHF. CDR3 DNA sequence: TGTGCCAGCAGAGCCCAGGGACAGCTTAATTCACCCCTCCACTTT.